A single sample gave rise to the 30 T cell receptor beta chains below, sequenced in a study of T cells expressing NK-cell markers. TCRdb reprocessed the 5' RACE reads, with one entry per CDR3 protein and no DNA. The sample has 300,000 to 500,000 distinct CDR3 sequences; the top ten hold roughly 10%. Sequenced sample: blood T cells: a sorted CD56 or NKG2C T cell subset, CD4+ or CD8+ T cells, or bulk PBMC T cells (not recorded which). All receptors derive from a woman between 45 and 60 years old in good health.

The J gene is TRBJ2-5, the V gene TRBV9; no DNA is available, so the TRBD1 call from TCRdb remains unchecked. The CDR3 is made up of 16 amino acids. CDR1 SGDLS and CDR2 YYNGEE come from the germline V gene. CDR3 amino acids: CASSVDWAAGGETQYF.

The chain joins TRBV7-2 to TRBJ2-1; with no DNA, the TCRdb D assignment of TRBD2 cannot be verified. The CDR3 runs to 13 residues. The germline gives CDR1 SGHTA, CDR2 FQGNSA. This chain's CDR3 is CASSNSLALEQFF.

This chain joins TRBV12-3 or TRBV12-4 and TRBJ2-1; TCRdb reports TRBD2, a call that lacks DNA to check it against. This CDR3 spans 13 amino acids. CDR3 sequence reads: CASSFSGVGEQFF.

This sequence joins TRBV12-3 or TRBV12-4 and TRBJ2-5; lacking DNA, the TRBD1 call made by TCRdb goes unchecked. The CDR3 consists of 17 residues. This CDR3 reads CASSLKVGQGAFETQYF.

The chain carries TRBV10-3 and TRBJ2-1; checking the TCRdb D call of TRBD2 is not possible without DNA. From germline, CDR1 is ENHRY and CDR2 SYGVKD. The CDR3 extends over 16 amino acids. The chain's CDR3 is CAISSPGLAVHNEQFF.

The CDR3: CSALGIAGGADTQYF. This chain connects TRBV20-1 to TRBJ2-3; the D gene TCRdb calls, TRBD2, cannot be checked with no DNA. The CDR3 length is 15 residues. Germline loops: CDR1 DFQATT, CDR2 SNEGSKA (reference sequence).

The chain couples TRBV24-1 to TRBJ2-5; TCRdb picks TRBD1, but there is no DNA to check that call. Germline CDR1 and CDR2: KGHDR and SFDVKD. CDR3 size: 16 residues. The CDR3: CATSDSLGTPWETQYF.

V is TRBV10-1 and J is TRBJ1-2. Per the germline V gene, CDR1 is WNHNN and CDR2 is SYGVQD (reference sequence). This CDR3 has 13 residues. CDR3 amino acids: CASSVGVNYGYTF.

The V and J genes are TRBV7-9 and TRBJ2-1; no DNA is available, so the TRBD2 call from TCRdb remains unchecked. CDR3 length: 16 amino acids. Per the germline V gene, CDR1 is SEHNR and CDR2 is FQNEAQ (reference sequence). The CDR3: CASSHFSGSGYNEQFF.

The V gene is TRBV27, the J gene TRBJ1-2. The CDR3 loop spans 13 amino acids. Per the germline V gene, CDR1 is MNHEY and CDR2 is SMNVEV (reference sequence). The CDR3 protein is CASSFRENYGYTF.

This rearrangement joins TRBV11-2 to TRBJ2-5; TCRdb returns TRBD2, unconfirmable since there is no DNA. The CDR3 is 16 amino acids. CDR1 SGHAT and CDR2 FQNNGV come from the germline V gene. CDR3 amino acids: CASSLYSRGEKETQYF.

The J gene is TRBJ2-5, the V gene TRBV7-2; TCRdb designates TRBD2, a call that cannot be tested without DNA. Germline V CDR1 and CDR2: SGHTA, FQGNSA. The CDR3 totals 16 residues. CDR3 sequence reads: CASSLGTSGGQETQYF.

The chain links TRBV12-3 or TRBV12-4 to TRBJ1-3; TCRdb gives TRBD1 as the D gene, but with no DNA this cannot be confirmed. The CDR3 sequence is 15 residues long. CDR3 sequence reads: CASSSGQLSGNTIYF.

The chain links TRBV6-4 to TRBJ2-1; TCRdb returns TRBD1, unconfirmable since there is no DNA. CDR1 is MRHNA, CDR2 SNTAGT, per germline. This CDR3 contains 17 residues. CDR3 in amino acids: CASGEPTQKPGNNEQFF.

This chain links TRBV12-5 with TRBJ2-2; the TRBD1 assignment by TCRdb is unverifiable without DNA. This CDR3 contains 15 residues. Germline CDR1 reads LGHNT; CDR2 reads FRNRAP. CDR3 in amino acids: CASAADRARTGELFF.

The V and J genes are TRBV9 and TRBJ2-1; TCRdb designates TRBD1, a call that cannot be tested without DNA. CDR1 is SGDLS and CDR2 is YYNGEE in the germline V gene. The CDR3 is made up of 13 amino acids. CDR3 region: CASSVGTGYEQFF.

This sequence joins TRBV10-3 and TRBJ2-1; TCRdb names TRBD2, which stays unverified in the absence of DNA. This CDR3 region has 17 residues. Germline CDR1 ENHRY, CDR2 SYGVKD. This CDR3 reads CAISESGTSGAYNEQFF.

The J gene is TRBJ2-1, the V gene TRBV7-6; TCRdb returns TRBD2, unconfirmable since there is no DNA. Germline CDR1 SGHVS, CDR2 FNYEAQ. This CDR3 contains 15 residues. CDR3 loop: CASSSYSGSGNEQFF.

The rearrangement uses TRBV29-1 and TRBJ2-1; TCRdb's assignment of TRBD1 cannot be checked, as there is no DNA. Germline-derived CDR1 and CDR2 are SQVTM and ANQGSEA. This CDR3 comprises 15 residues. CDR3 sequence: CSVTLGGGSYNEQFF.

The chain uses TRBV14 and TRBJ1-6. CDR3 length: 14 amino acids. Per the germline V gene, CDR1 is SGHDN and CDR2 is FVKESK. Here the CDR3 reads CASSRNPYNSPLHF.

This chain joins TRBV11-2 and TRBJ2-5; TCRdb indicates TRBD1, and absent DNA this call remains unverified. Germline V gene sequence: CDR1 SGHAT, CDR2 FQNNGV. The CDR3 has 16 amino acids. The chain's CDR3 is CASSLAEQGYQETQYF.

V and J are TRBV6-6 and TRBJ2-1; the D call of TRBD2 rests on TCRdb alone, since no DNA is present to check it. This CDR3 has 16 amino acids. Germline V gene lookup returns CDR1 MNHNY and CDR2 SVGAGI (reference sequence). The CDR3 loop reads CASSYQTSGSDNEQFF.

The gene calls are TRBV5-1 and TRBJ2-5. The germline CDR1 and CDR2 sequences are SGHRS and YFSETQ. This CDR3 region has 13 residues. The CDR3: CASSLGQQETQYF.

This chain connects TRBV5-1 to TRBJ2-5; TCRdb selects TRBD2, and the lack of DNA leaves this call unchecked. This CDR3 has 18 residues. The germline CDR1 and CDR2 sequences are SGHRS and YFSETQ. The CDR3 loop is CASRLRPRTTDSQETQYF.

This sequence joins TRBV19 and TRBJ2-5; TCRdb's D gene call, TRBD2, goes unchecked for lack of DNA. Germline V lookup: CDR1 LNHDA, CDR2 SQIVND (reference sequence). This CDR3 contains 17 residues. The CDR3 region is CASSIDLPGLLGETQYF.

Here the CDR3 reads CASSIEEVGELFF. The chain uses TRBV2 and TRBJ2-2; the D gene TCRdb calls, TRBD2, cannot be checked with no DNA. Per germline, CDR1 SNHLY and CDR2 FYNNEI. The CDR3 is 13 amino acids. Drawing the rest from reference TRBV2 and TRBJ2-2, the complete variable domain is EPEVTQTPSHQVTQMGQEVILRCVPISNHLYFYWYRQILGQKVEFLVSFYNNEISEKSEIFDDQFSVERPDGSNFTLKIRSTKLEDSAMYFCASSIEEVGELFFGEGSRLTVL.

This chain links TRBV7-6 with TRBJ2-7; TCRdb designates TRBD2, a call that cannot be tested without DNA. The V gene's germline CDR1 is SGHVS and CDR2 FNYEAQ. The CDR3 consists of 17 residues. The CDR3 region is CASSLDASGRASYEQYF.

The chain recombines TRBV12-3 or TRBV12-4 with TRBJ2-7; TCRdb proposes TRBD2, but this gene call is untestable without DNA. CDR3 length: 15 residues. The CDR3 protein is CASSLLAGDYYEQYF.

The chain combines TRBV19 with TRBJ1-1; TCRdb selects TRBD1, and the lack of DNA leaves this call unchecked. CDR3 length equals 13 residues. Per the germline V gene, CDR1 is LNHDA and CDR2 is SQIVND (reference sequence). CDR3 in amino acids: CASSIGGNTEAFF. The complete variable domain, with remaining parts taken from reference TRBV19 and TRBJ1-1, reads DGGITQSPKYLFRKEGQNVTLSCEQNLNHDAMYWYRQDPGQGLRLIYYSQIVNDFQKGDIAEGYSVSREKKESFPLTVTSAQKNPTAFYLCASSIGGNTEAFFGQGTRLTVV.

This chain links TRBV20-1 with TRBJ2-1; TCRdb's D call, TRBD1, is unchecked because there is no DNA. The CDR3 consists of 14 residues. Germline-derived CDR1 and CDR2 are DFQATT and SNEGSKA (reference sequence). This chain's CDR3 is CSASAAGGGAEQFF.